One sample yielded the 6 T cell receptor beta chains listed below, sequenced in a study of cytomegalovirus exposure and HLA in healthy donors. Some clones are missing from TCRdb's copy, which holds only in-frame ones; the method was immunoSEQ multiplex PCR. Of 55,000 to 70,000 clones listed, roughly nine tenths are singletons. The source material was PBMCs. The receptor source for this set is a man aged 18 to 29 in good health and CMV-seronegative.

The rearrangement links TRBV4-3 to TRBJ2-7, with 7 bases fitting TRBD2. The CDR3 is 14 amino acids. The germline gives CDR1 LGHNA, CDR2 YSLEER. The J segment lost 7 bases and the V segment lost 1 base, leaving 7 bases of the junction unmatched. The CDR3 reads CASSQGLAVTEQYF. CDR3 bases: TGCGCCAGCAGCCAAGGACTAGCCGTGACAGAGCAGTACTTC.

In nucleotides, the CDR3 is TGTGCCAGCGCCGACGGAGTTAATGAAAAACTGTTTTTT. This encodes CASADGVNEKLFF. The chain joins TRBV9 to TRBJ1-4; D is ambiguous. The CDR3 covers 13 residues. Germline CDR1 reads SGDLS; CDR2 reads YYNGEE. The V and J ends lost 7 bases and 4 bases respectively, with 11 bases between them.

The chain recombines TRBV5-6 with TRBJ2-7; D uncertain. The CDR3 length is 13 residues. The ends were cut back, 2 bases at V and 3 bases at J, with 9 bases in the middle. CDR1 is SGHDT and CDR2 is YYEEEE in the germline V gene. For the CDR3, the DNA is TGTGCCAGCAGCTTAGTACTAAACTACGAGCAGTACTTC. The encoded protein is CASSLVLNYEQYF.

The chain links TRBV9 to TRBJ2-5; 7 positions match TRBD2. The CDR3 has 15 amino acids. Trimming removed 0 bases from V and 4 bases from J; junction bases left unmatched: 6. Germline V gene lookup returns CDR1 SGDLS and CDR2 YYNGEE. CDR3 sequence (DNA): TGTGCCAGCAGCGTAGTGGGGCCGGGGGGAGAGACCCAGTACTTC. Protein product: CASSVVGPGGETQYF.

The chain recombines TRBV10-3 with TRBJ1-2, with unresolved D. This CDR3 is built from 13 residues. CDR1 is ENHRY and CDR2 is SYGVKD in the germline V gene. Trimming left V 2 bases short and J 13 bases short, with 17 bases between. The CDR3 coding sequence is TGTGCCATCAGTGAGGCACCCGAGACGGGTGCCACCTTC. Translated, it gives CAISEAPETGATF.

The chain combines TRBV28 with TRBJ1-2; 10 bases line up with TRBD1. There are 18 residues in the CDR3. After removal of 4 bases from V and 6 bases from J, the junction contained 17 bases not matched to a gene. Germline V lookup: CDR1 MDHEN, CDR2 SYDVKM. For the CDR3, the DNA is TGTGCCAGCAGTTCTCCAGGATCAAGGGGGACAGGGGCCCATGGCTACACCTTC. Its translation: CASSSPGSRGTGAHGYTF.